The T cell receptor (beta chain) described here comes from a study of OX40 agonist ivuxolimab in advanced cancers. For this clone: Its antigen is as yet unknown.

Study-wide points: At doses 0.1 to 3.0 mg/kg, CD4+ and CD8+ clones expanded.

Sequencing used immunoSEQ multiplex PCR; TCRdb keeps in-frame clones, though not all of them. In the table there are 60,000 to 90,000 clones, 80% to 90% of which are singletons. The germline CDR1 and CDR2 sequences are SNHLY and FYNNEI. This CDR3 is 15 amino acids long. The V end was cut by 7 bases, the J end by 0 bases, with 10 bases between. The sequence was collected from an adult with an advanced solid tumor such as melanoma, head and neck, liver or kidney cancer. V and J are TRBV2 and TRBJ1-6, with D possibly matching TRBD1 (5 bases). The source material was CD4+ or CD8+ T cells sorted from blood, sampled in a trial of the OX40 agonist ivuxolimab. The CDR3 bases are TGTGCCAGCAACCCAGGGAGCTCCTATAATTCACCCCTCCACTTT. Its protein product is CASNPGSSYNSPLHF.